The rows below give T cell receptor beta chains drawn from one sample of a study of T cell changes during pregnancy in multiple sclerosis. Here immunoSEQ multiplex PCR was the method, and the copy in TCRdb shows in-frame clones only, minus some. The table records approximately 52,000 clones, 88% of them present only once. Here the sequenced sample was CD4+ T cells from peripheral blood mononuclear cells, taken in the second trimester of pregnancy. Receptors originate from a female donor with multiple sclerosis, enrolled in a pregnancy study. The conserved cysteine and the conserved F or W are not part of the CDR3 here.

J gene: TRBJ2-3
CDR3 length: 12
V gene: TRBV30
CDR3 protein: AWGGWIGTDTQY

J gene: TRBJ1-3
CDR3 length: 14
V gene: TRBV5-1
CDR3 protein: ASSQVRASSGNTIY

J gene: TRBJ1-2
CDR3 length: 13
V gene: TRBV10-3
CDR3 protein: AISESGGLGYGYT

J gene: TRBJ1-5
CDR3 length: 12
V gene: TRBV7-2
CDR3 protein: ASSSGLSNQPQH

J gene: TRBJ2-5
CDR3 length: 13
V gene: TRBV5-5
CDR3 protein: ASSSGTRGVETQY

J gene: TRBJ1-1
CDR3 length: 11
V gene: TRBV29-1
CDR3 protein: SAPVSGDTEAF

J gene: TRBJ2-5
CDR3 length: 12
V gene: TRBV7-2
CDR3 protein: ASSLELVRETQY

J gene: TRBJ2-3
CDR3 length: 13
V gene: TRBV14
CDR3 protein: ASSQESPGTDTQY

J gene: TRBJ1-2
CDR3 length: 14
V gene: TRBV9
CDR3 protein: ASSADHRDRTYGYT

J gene: TRBJ2-3
CDR3 length: 14
V gene: TRBV5-1
CDR3 protein: ASSLTSGSLTDTQY

J gene: TRBJ2-2
CDR3 length: 14
V gene: TRBV5-1
CDR3 protein: ASSLRGQGNTGELF

J gene: TRBJ2-7
CDR3 length: 13
V gene: TRBV28
CDR3 protein: ASSQTSGSGYEQY

J gene: TRBJ2-1
CDR3 length: 12
V gene: TRBV11-3
CDR3 protein: ASSSGSSYNEQF

J gene: TRBJ2-7
CDR3 length: 17
V gene: TRBV5-1
CDR3 protein: ASSLMSPLNRDRVREQY

J gene: TRBJ2-1
CDR3 length: 14
V gene: TRBV7-6
CDR3 protein: ASSFRQGALYNEQF

J gene: TRBJ2-2
CDR3 length: 13
V gene: TRBV19
CDR3 protein: ASSIERGHGGELF

J gene: TRBJ2-4
CDR3 length: 11
V gene: TRBV28
CDR3 protein: ASSLLPKNIQY

J gene: TRBJ2-2
CDR3 length: 14
V gene: TRBV7-2
CDR3 protein: ASSDRTGTGTGELF

J gene: TRBJ2-7
CDR3 length: 13
V gene: TRBV30
CDR3 protein: AWSAWTGAAGEQY

J gene: TRBJ2-1
CDR3 length: 14
V gene: TRBV18
CDR3 protein: ASSPPGWLDYNEQF

J gene: TRBJ2-2
CDR3 length: 13
V gene: TRBV7-2
CDR3 protein: ASSRTGVGTGELF

J gene: TRBJ2-3
CDR3 length: 12
V gene: TRBV5-1
CDR3 protein: ASSLGQGVDTQY

J gene: TRBJ1-5
CDR3 length: 14
V gene: TRBV28
CDR3 protein: ASSLLAIDSNQPQH

J gene: TRBJ2-7
CDR3 length: 11
V gene: TRBV30
CDR3 protein: AWGVTSGTEQY

J gene: TRBJ2-7
CDR3 length: 11
V gene: TRBV5-4
CDR3 protein: ASSLAPGDEQY

J gene: TRBJ1-5
CDR3 length: 12
V gene: TRBV19
CDR3 protein: ASSIQGGDQPQH

J gene: TRBJ2-5
CDR3 length: 13
V gene: TRBV9
CDR3 protein: ASSVQTSVRETQY

J gene: TRBJ2-3
CDR3 length: 11
V gene: TRBV5-5
CDR3 protein: ASSLEWGGTQY

J gene: TRBJ1-1
CDR3 length: 13
V gene: TRBV2
CDR3 protein: ASSDRQGINTEAF

J gene: TRBJ2-3
CDR3 length: 14
V gene: TRBV6-6
CDR3 protein: ASSYLVGGSTDTQY

J gene: TRBJ1-5
CDR3 length: 14
V gene: TRBV5-6
CDR3 protein: ASSRSRDSYNQPQH

J gene: TRBJ1-4
CDR3 length: 12
V gene: TRBV18
CDR3 protein: ASSPRTGNEKLF

J gene: TRBJ1-2
CDR3 length: 11
V gene: TRBV7-2
CDR3 protein: ASSLTGDYGYT

J gene: TRBJ1-5
CDR3 length: 11
V gene: TRBV27
CDR3 protein: ASGAEYNQPQH

J gene: TRBJ1-5
CDR3 length: 11
V gene: TRBV18
CDR3 protein: ASSPGQNQPQH

J gene: TRBJ2-3
CDR3 length: 12
V gene: TRBV19
CDR3 protein: ASSIPPSTDTQY

J gene: TRBJ1-1
CDR3 length: 10
V gene: TRBV7-3
CDR3 protein: ASSQGTEEAF

J gene: TRBJ1-2
CDR3 length: 11
V gene: TRBV27
CDR3 protein: ASSLERGSGYT

J gene: TRBJ1-5
CDR3 length: 13
V gene: TRBV7-2
CDR3 protein: ASSAAPGEYQPQH

J gene: TRBJ1-1
CDR3 length: 13
V gene: TRBV5-1
CDR3 protein: ASSLDAGVNTEAF

J gene: TRBJ2-5
CDR3 length: 16
V gene: TRBV14
CDR3 protein: ASSDWPTSGRSQETQY

J gene: TRBJ2-1
CDR3 length: 17
V gene: TRBV11-3
CDR3 protein: ASSLGDPWGGLGHNEQF

J gene: TRBJ2-5
CDR3 length: 9
V gene: TRBV28
CDR3 protein: ASSIEETQY

J gene: TRBJ1-2
CDR3 length: 12
V gene: TRBV30
CDR3 protein: ASHGADINYGYT

J gene: TRBJ1-2
CDR3 length: 11
V gene: TRBV30
CDR3 protein: AWGQGKVGGYT

J gene: TRBJ2-1
CDR3 length: 17
V gene: TRBV4-2
CDR3 protein: ASSPEGRETSGPYNEQF

J gene: TRBJ1-1
CDR3 length: 12
V gene: TRBV16
CDR3 protein: ASSQLQDGGGAF

J gene: TRBJ2-2
CDR3 length: 12
V gene: TRBV27
CDR3 protein: ASRHSGGTGELF